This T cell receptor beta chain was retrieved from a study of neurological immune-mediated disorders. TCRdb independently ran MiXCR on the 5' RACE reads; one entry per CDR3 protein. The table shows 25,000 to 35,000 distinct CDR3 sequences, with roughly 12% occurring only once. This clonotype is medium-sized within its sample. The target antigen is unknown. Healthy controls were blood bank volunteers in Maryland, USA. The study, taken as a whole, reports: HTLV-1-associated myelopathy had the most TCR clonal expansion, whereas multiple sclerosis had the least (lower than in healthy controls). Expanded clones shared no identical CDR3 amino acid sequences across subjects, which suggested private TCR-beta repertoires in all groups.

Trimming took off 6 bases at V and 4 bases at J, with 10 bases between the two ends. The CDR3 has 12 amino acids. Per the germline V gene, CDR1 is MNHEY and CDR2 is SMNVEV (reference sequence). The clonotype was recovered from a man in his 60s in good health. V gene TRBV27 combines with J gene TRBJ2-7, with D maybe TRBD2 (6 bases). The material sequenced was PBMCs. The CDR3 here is CASRNGGYEQYF. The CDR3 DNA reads TGTGCCAGCAGGAATGGGGGGTACGAGCAGTACTTC.